This TCR beta chain was profiled in a study of blood T cells in healthy people across ages. Overall study results and limits: Estimates drawn from one million T cells were deemed to understate diversity. Leaving the PBMCs unsorted stopped any conclusive comparison of naive versus antigen-experienced cells.

For this clonotype: As yet, its antigen is unknown.

Isolating PBMCs gave at least 6.5 million of these cells per sample. The authors extracted at least 5 micrograms of total RNA per sample. Looked up from germline, CDR1 is LGHDT and CDR2 is YNNKEL (reference sequence). V lost 6 bases to trimming and J lost 3 bases, with 18 bases between them. This CDR3 is built from 16 residues. A J-beta primer mix and a sample-barcoded 5' primer were used in a second PCR of roughly 6 to 12 cycles. TCRdb fed the 5' RACE reads into MiXCR, producing one record per CDR3 protein. This sample has around 650,000 distinct CDR3 sequences, with 40% to 50% found just once. The rearrangement joins TRBV3-1 to TRBJ2-1; D is unclear. Sequencing used blood. This TCR derives from a man older than 75 in good health. CDR3 sequence (DNA): TGTGCCAGCAGTCTATTCGAGCCCAAATTCTACAATGAGCAGTTCTTC. It is translated as CASSLFEPKFYNEQFF.